A selection of T cell receptor beta chains follows, all from one sample in a study of PD-L1 blockade in urothelial cancer. The repertoire was sequenced with immunoSEQ multiplex PCR; TCRdb's copy has only in-frame clones and lacks some. The sample has 55,000 to 70,000 clones; 82% are singletons. Sequencing was performed on PBMCs, taken around atezolizumab (anti-PD-L1) treatment. Source of these receptors: an older man with urothelial cancer. The CDR3 runs from the conserved cysteine through the conserved F or W.

>TRBV6-5|TRBJ2-5
CASKQPSGQETQYF
>TRBV2|TRBJ2-7
CASMASGIRGEQYF
>TRBV5-8|TRBJ2-1
CASSLAGLAGGSEQFF
>TRBV7-8|TRBJ1-1
CASSLTAQRNTEAFF
>TRBV6-5|TRBJ2-7
CASRTSLVNEQYF
>TRBV6-1|TRBJ2-7
CASLGDGLSYEQYF
>TRBV18|TRBJ1-4
CASSPPTGGTEKLFF
>TRBV10-3|TRBJ2-1
CAISRGKDEQFF
>TRBV4-1|TRBJ1-1
CASSPGGGVLDTEAFF
>TRBV6-5|TRBJ2-3
CASTSSPNTADTQYF
>TRBV28|TRBJ2-6
CASSLWRGSGANVLTF
>TRBV29-1|TRBJ1-2
CSVRSGQFYGYTF
>TRBV7-9|TRBJ2-2
CASSLAAGAVKVFF
>TRBV2|TRBJ1-1
CASRRGDSMNTEAFF
>TRBV6-5|TRBJ2-3
CASSTGLAGADTQYF
>TRBV5-8|TRBJ1-2
CASSLGVGTGNGYTF
>TRBV28|TRBJ2-7
CASKLQGAYEQYF
>TRBV15|TRBJ2-2
CATSRDLAGVGGELFF
>TRBV30|TRBJ1-2
CAGRWGENYGYTF
>TRBV7-2|TRBJ1-2
CASSLTKGQPGYTF
>TRBV5-4|TRBJ2-7
CASSARVGGKRHEQYF
>TRBV11-2|TRBJ2-7
CASSSYQTGEQYF
>TRBV10-3|TRBJ2-5
CAISELRGSPQETQYF
>TRBV28|TRBJ1-4
CASRGSGGTNEKLFF
>TRBV4-1|TRBJ2-1
CASSQSPLAPRQFF
>TRBV5-1|TRBJ1-3
CASSLFPSGSGNTIYF
>TRBV5-1|TRBJ2-1
CASSPTGPSYNEQFF
>TRBV11-1|TRBJ2-1
CASSLGGSGYNEQFF
>TRBV6-1|TRBJ1-4
CASRRGLNNEKLFF
>TRBV19|TRBJ2-7
CASSPLAGREQYF
>TRBV20-1|TRBJ2-1
CSASQTGGQFF
>TRBV5-1|TRBJ2-2
CASSQGLAGAPGELFF
>TRBV18|TRBJ2-5
CASSPSLAGEMETQYF
>TRBV2|TRBJ1-4
CAGGGAREKLFF
>TRBV5-1|TRBJ2-1
CASSLMREALYNEQFF
>TRBV25-1|TRBJ2-3
CASSPGLDTQYF
>TRBV30|TRBJ2-2
CARKTSGLTGELFF
>TRBV2|TRBJ1-5
CASSIQGKGQPQHF
>TRBV29-1|TRBJ2-7
CSVEGTGSSYEQYF
>TRBV4-1|TRBJ2-3
CASSLSGRAWDTQYF
>TRBV5-1|TRBJ2-1
CASSLVPSSGSYNEQFF
>TRBV4-1|TRBJ2-7
CASSGRGKYFYEQYF
>TRBV5-5|TRBJ1-5
CASSLGTLEPQHF
>TRBV9|TRBJ2-5
CASSVGGRGRETQYF
>TRBV6-6|TRBJ2-2
CASRLLGQYTGELFF
>TRBV13|TRBJ1-2
CASSSQGINYGYTF
>TRBV7-9|TRBJ2-3
CASRPERGNTDTQYF
>TRBV27|TRBJ2-1
CASSSRDRGNEQFF
>TRBV19|TRBJ2-2
CASSTTLAGGPGELFF
>TRBV18|TRBJ2-1
CASSPSTSGGNEQFF